This T cell receptor (beta chain) stems from a study of PD-1 blockade in classical Hodgkin lymphoma. The repertoire was sequenced with immunoSEQ multiplex PCR; TCRdb's copy has only in-frame clones and lacks some. Here the sample spans over 35,000 clones, 86% being singletons. Germline lookup yields CDR1 SGHTA and CDR2 FQGNSA. V was pared by 3 bases and J by 0 bases, with 2 bases between. The CDR3 length is 12 residues. Whole-study findings and limits: Relative to healthy donors, newly diagnosed patients reportedly had lower baseline TCR diversity, which was reported as lower still in relapsed/refractory patients.

Relapse was seen in all patients after autologous stem cell transplantation, and brentuximab vedotin exposure was variable. In the case of this clone: Its matching antigen is unknown.

The chain carries TRBV7-2 and TRBJ1-1; D remains unclear. The specimen was peripheral blood mononuclear cells (PBMCs), collected before the second cycle of nivolumab. The TCR sequence derives from a human donor with classical Hodgkin lymphoma. In DNA, the CDR3 is TGTGCCAGCAGCTTTATGAACACTGAAGCTTTCTTT. Translation gives CASSFMNTEAFF.